This is a list of T cell receptor beta chains from one sample in a study of T cell responses to AZD1222 COVID-19 vaccine. The protocol was immunoSEQ multiplex PCR, while the TCRdb copy is restricted to in-frame clones and leaves out a portion. The table has 150,000 to 200,000 clones, around 92% seen once. Sequencing used peripheral blood, obtained on day 0 of AZD1222 vaccination. These receptors were obtained from an adult in good health. The conserved cysteine and the conserved F or W are not part of the CDR3 here. The D gene is left open where the match is weak.

TRBV4-1 | . | ASSQRSGNNSPLH
TRBV7-8 | . | ASSLNRVTTLQPGATEAF
TRBV7-9 | . | ASSPRVGTPLH
TRBV9 | TRBD1 | ASSVWTGSNEKLF
TRBV7-2 | . | ASSFLMVRGDTQY
TRBV7-9 | . | ASSWGGGGVNTEAF
TRBV5-1 | . | ASSLVPGTDEKLF
TRBV11-2 | . | ASSSLLGTDTQY
TRBV6-1 | . | ASSEFREPRYGYT
TRBV9 | . | ASSGRFSYNSPLH
TRBV18 | . | ASSPPGPYEQY
TRBV30 | TRBD1 | AWSWGQGSRTEAF
TRBV3-1/TRBV3-2 | . | ASSQEGRGKGGYT
TRBV9 | . | ASSVGGSYNSPLH
TRBV4-1 | . | ASSQDPGRLY
TRBV6-6 | . | ASSQGYQPQH
TRBV19 | . | ASSIPRPVDYGYT
TRBV29-1 | . | SVDDGGINYGYT
TRBV3-1/TRBV3-2 | . | ASRDGDYEQY
TRBV3-1/TRBV3-2 | . | ASSQVSRELF
TRBV4-1 | . | ASSPDLNYGYT
TRBV7-9 | . | ASSTNNYGYT
TRBV4-1 | . | ASSQLSEDSGNTIY
TRBV6-5 | TRBD1 | ASSQGALSNQPQH
TRBV19 | TRBD1 | ASSGNRGYGTDTQY
TRBV19 | . | ASSIGASPGTDTQY
TRBV11-2 | TRBD1 | ASSLGSGGHEKLF
TRBV20-1 | . | SAPIDWGYT
TRBV7-9 | . | ASSLVSVWVQETQY
TRBV24-1 | . | ATSGGTGELF
TRBV4-1 | . | ASSQILSNQPQH
TRBV6-5 | TRBD1 | ASTNDRGTNEKLF
TRBV10-3 | . | AISFSAGTHARGYT
TRBV5-1 | . | ASSRSGGDGAEAF
TRBV5-1 | . | ASSLNSNTGELF
TRBV5-1 | . | ASSLAAGYNEQF
TRBV9 | . | ASSPGANTIY
TRBV18 | . | ASSLPLGANTEAF
TRBV30 | . | AWSLRLKEGAF
TRBV3-1/TRBV3-2 | . | ASSQEYRTANTEAF
TRBV11-1 | . | ASSWDTSNYGYT
TRBV18 | . | ASSRDRNTEAF
TRBV6-6 | TRBD2 | ASLAGGPGEQF
TRBV25-1 | . | ASSRAANTEAF
TRBV27 | TRBD1 | ASSFGQGNEKLF
TRBV5-1 | TRBD1 | ASSLAQGQGVSEQY
TRBV16 | . | ASSQSGNGYT
TRBV7-9 | . | ASSGTTPLVDTQY
TRBV2 | . | ASSERHPYGSPLH
TRBV7-2 | . | ASSLGMIDTQY
TRBV3-1/TRBV3-2 | . | ASSQVGRRGDTEAF
TRBV5-1 | . | ASSEEGGIQPQH